This TCR beta chain was captured by sequencing in a study of cytomegalovirus exposure and HLA in healthy donors. As to this clone: Its matching antigen is unknown.

General observations from the study: Immune exposure information available was restricted to CMV serostatus. In a later analysis, common viral pathogens appeared linked to several of the most significant clusters. Donors were assumed by presence/absence analyses to have roughly uniform sequencing depth.

CDR3 length: 16 residues. V was cut by 2 bases and J by 2 bases, with 14 bases left in between. Germline lookup yields CDR1 SGHNT and CDR2 YYREEE (reference sequence). PCR employed 60 Vbeta and 13 Jbeta primers. Libraries were prepared by immunoSEQ multiplex PCR; TCRdb keeps only in-frame clonotypes and omits some of them. The sample spans about 50,000 clones; the ten largest clones claim 2% to 2.5%. The TCR was taken from a woman under 30 in good health and CMV-seronegative. Sequenced material: PBMCs. The chain joins TRBV5-4 to TRBJ1-5, with a tentative D call TRBD1 (6 bases). The CDR3 DNA reads TGTGCCAGCAGCTTCAGACAGGATGGCGGCAATCAGCCCCAGCATTTT. Encoded protein: CASSFRQDGGNQPQHF.